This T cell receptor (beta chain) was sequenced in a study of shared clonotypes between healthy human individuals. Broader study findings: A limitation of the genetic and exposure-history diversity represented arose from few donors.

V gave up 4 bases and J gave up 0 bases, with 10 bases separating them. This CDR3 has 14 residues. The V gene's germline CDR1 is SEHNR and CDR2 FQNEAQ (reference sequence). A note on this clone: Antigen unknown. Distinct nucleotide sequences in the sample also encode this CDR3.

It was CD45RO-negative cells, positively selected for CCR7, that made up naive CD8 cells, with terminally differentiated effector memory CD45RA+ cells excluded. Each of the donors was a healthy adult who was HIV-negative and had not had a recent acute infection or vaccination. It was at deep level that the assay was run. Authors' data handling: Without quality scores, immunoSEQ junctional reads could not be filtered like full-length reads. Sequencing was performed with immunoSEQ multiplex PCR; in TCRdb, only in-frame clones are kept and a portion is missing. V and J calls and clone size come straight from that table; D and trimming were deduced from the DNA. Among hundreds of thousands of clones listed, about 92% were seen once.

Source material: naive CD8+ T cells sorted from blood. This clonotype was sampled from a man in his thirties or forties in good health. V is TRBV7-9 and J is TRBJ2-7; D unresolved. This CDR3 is CASSSSGSSYEQYF. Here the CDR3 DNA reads TGTGCCAGCAGCTCTTCGGGCAGCTCCTACGAGCAGTACTTC.